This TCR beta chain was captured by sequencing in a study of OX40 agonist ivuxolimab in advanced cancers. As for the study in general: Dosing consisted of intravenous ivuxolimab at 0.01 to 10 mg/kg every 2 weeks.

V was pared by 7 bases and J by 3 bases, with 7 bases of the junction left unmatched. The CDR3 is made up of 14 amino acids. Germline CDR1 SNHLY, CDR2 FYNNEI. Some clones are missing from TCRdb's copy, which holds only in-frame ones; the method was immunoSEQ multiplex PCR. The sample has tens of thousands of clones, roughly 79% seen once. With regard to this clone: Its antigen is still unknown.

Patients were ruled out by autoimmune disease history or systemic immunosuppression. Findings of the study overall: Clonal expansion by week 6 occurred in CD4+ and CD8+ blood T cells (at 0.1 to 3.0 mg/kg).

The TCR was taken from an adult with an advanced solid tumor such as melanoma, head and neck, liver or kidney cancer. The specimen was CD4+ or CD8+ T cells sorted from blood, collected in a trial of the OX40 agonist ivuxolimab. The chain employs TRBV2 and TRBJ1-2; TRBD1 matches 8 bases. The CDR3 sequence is CASIGQGVYYGYTF. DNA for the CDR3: TGTGCCAGCATTGGACAGGGTGTATACTATGGCTACACCTTC.